This section outlines one TCR beta chain sequence together with its context. This clone was recorded only once. Its specific antigen is unknown. Base qualities are not recorded, but no much larger clone differs from it by a single base. The CDR3 regions of human TCRbeta chains were analyzed by immunosequencing. The source study handled its data this way. TCRs in the repertoires were compared against a reference library of SARS-CoV-2-specific TCRs that had been generated with the MIRA antigen-specificity platform. Breadth meant the fraction of unique TCRs that were SARS-CoV-2-associated, whereas depth meant the fraction of total T cells that were SARS-CoV-2-associated. Using the MIRA data, each spike-specific TCR was mapped to the spike region that the TCR reacts to and placed in a CD4 or CD8 class. Log10-transformed breadth and depth values were compared by one-way ANOVA with Sidak's multiple comparisons tests. Sourced from immuneACCESS, this table was stored by TCRdb with only in-frame sequences that have V and J called. A share of the clones is absent; for the studies checked, an unresolved V gene accounts for under half, and the remainder has no known explanation. The V and J calls and clone size were taken over from that table, and D and trimming were inferred from the DNA. For this sample there are 90,000 to 120,000 clones; more than 70% appear just once. About 7% of the sample is held by the ten biggest clonotypes.

The time point label of this sample denotes: baseline before first vaccination. Vaccinee samples came from UK trials COV001 and COV002, including a single-blind randomized controlled phase 2/3 trial of AZD1222 (ChAdOx1 nCoV-19) in healthy adults. For TCRbeta chain sequencing, PBMC samples were collected from trial participants at day 0 and at day 28 after the second dose. This entry comes from a study of T cell responses to AZD1222 COVID-19 vaccine (dated by TCRdb to the early 2020s). Background for the entire study: AZD1222 recipients given second doses at about 4 weeks or at about 12 weeks were pooled, since spike-specific TCR depth and breadth were not found to differ between the two schedules. Enrollment into the trials was organized by age into subgroups of 18-55, 56-69 and 70-plus years, and those subgroups contained around 150, 28 and 57 TCR-sequenced participants, respectively. A total of more than 230 trial participants underwent TCR sequencing, of whom some 210 received two doses of AZD1222 and about 26 received two doses of the MenACWY control vaccine. Broad study findings and their caveats: Because no samples from the day 14 peak response were available, repertoires could be characterized only after the peak T cell response. Participants were mostly white British, with more females than males. The authors suggested clonal diversity may have been underestimated. Epitopes outside the regions mutated in the B.1.351 and B.1.1.7 variants were reportedly recognized by nearly half of the unique spike-specific TCRs. A significant rise in spike-specific TCR breadth and depth was observed after two AZD1222 doses relative to day 0 and relative to MenACWY recipients. Only six or seven AZD1222 recipients were SARS-CoV-2 seropositive at baseline, limiting conclusions about previously exposed vaccinees. Vaccine-associated CD4 TCRs spanned the whole spike protein, with dominant responses in regions 160-218 and 743-854. In the small 56-69-year group, the increase in depth fell short of significance, most likely because of low power.

The CDR3 contains 15 residues, cysteine and phenylalanine counted. Of all the DNA, just the CDR3 is kept, 45 bases in frame from base 1. Looking up the germline V gene (reference sequence) yields CDR1 GTSNPN and CDR2 SVGIG. After removal of 3 bases from V and 1 base from J, the junction retains 8 bases not matched to a gene. The sequences come from peripheral blood, collected on day 0 of AZD1222 vaccination. The clonotype was recovered from an adult in good health. This chain is built from TRBV30 and TRBJ2-7; 8 central nucleotides agree with TRBD1. This receptor carries the CDR3 CAWRFGQGTSYEQYF. The DNA is TGTGCCTGGAGGTTTGGACAGGGTACATCCTACGAGCAGTACTTC.